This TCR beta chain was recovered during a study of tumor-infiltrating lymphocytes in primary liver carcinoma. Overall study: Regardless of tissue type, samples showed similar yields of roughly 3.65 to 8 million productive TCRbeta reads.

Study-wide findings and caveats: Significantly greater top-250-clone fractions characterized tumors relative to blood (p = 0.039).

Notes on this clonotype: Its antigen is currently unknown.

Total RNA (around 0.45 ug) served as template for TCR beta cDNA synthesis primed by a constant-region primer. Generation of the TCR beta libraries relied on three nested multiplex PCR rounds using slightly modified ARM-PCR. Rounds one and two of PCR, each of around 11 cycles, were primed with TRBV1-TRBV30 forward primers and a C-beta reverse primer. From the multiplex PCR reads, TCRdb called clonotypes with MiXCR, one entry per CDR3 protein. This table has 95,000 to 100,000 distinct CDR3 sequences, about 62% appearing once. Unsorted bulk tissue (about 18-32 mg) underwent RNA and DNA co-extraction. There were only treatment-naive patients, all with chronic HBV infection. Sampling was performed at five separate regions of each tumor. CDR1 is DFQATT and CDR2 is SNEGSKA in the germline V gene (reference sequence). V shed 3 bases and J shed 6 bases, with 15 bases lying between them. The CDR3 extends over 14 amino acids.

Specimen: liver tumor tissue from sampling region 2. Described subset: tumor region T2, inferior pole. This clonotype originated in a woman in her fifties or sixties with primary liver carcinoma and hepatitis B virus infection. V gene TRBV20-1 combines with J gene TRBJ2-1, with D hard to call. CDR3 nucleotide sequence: TGCAGTGCTAGGTTCCCCACCTGGGGCAATGAGCAGTTCTTC. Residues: CSARFPTWGNEQFF.